The clone carrying this TCR beta chain was picked up one time. Additional DNA sequences in this sample encode the identical CDR3. Measured with immunoSEQ multiplex PCR; TCRdb has only the in-frame clones, and not every one. The sample yields roughly 250,000 clones, about nine tenths seen once. Deletions cut 2 bases from V and 5 bases from J, with 7 bases between. CDR1 and CDR2 (germline): SEHNR, FQNEAQ (reference sequence). This CDR3 contains 13 residues. The sample belongs to a study of blood T cell repertoires in COVID-19. This rearrangement joins TRBV7-9 to TRBJ1-5, with D uncertain. The source material was peripheral blood. The sequence came from a man between 25 and 39 years old with COVID-19, enrolled during active disease. The CDR3 DNA reads TGTGCCAGCAGCTTATACGGTGATCAGCCCCAGCATTTT. Translation: CASSLYGDQPQHF.